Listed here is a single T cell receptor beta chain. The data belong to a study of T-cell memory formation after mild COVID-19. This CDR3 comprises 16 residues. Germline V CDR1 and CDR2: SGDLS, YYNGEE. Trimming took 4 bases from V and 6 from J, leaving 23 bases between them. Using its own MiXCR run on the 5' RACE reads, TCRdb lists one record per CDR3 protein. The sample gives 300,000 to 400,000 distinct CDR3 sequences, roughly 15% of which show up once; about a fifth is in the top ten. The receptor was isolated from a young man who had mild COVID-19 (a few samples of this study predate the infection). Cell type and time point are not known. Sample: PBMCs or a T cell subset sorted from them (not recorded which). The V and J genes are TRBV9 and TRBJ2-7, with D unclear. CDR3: CASSLSSEWGISEQYF. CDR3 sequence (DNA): TGTGCCAGCAGCCTAAGTTCGGAGTGGGGTATCAGCGAGCAGTACTTC.